This T cell receptor (beta chain) was documented in a study of human T cells and chemical hapten exposure. Study context: While the approximately 25-week study was under way, patients received diphenylcyclopropenone on the scalp every week. Whole-study results and caveats: Correlating positively with patch test score were the PT1 expanded TCR counts.

The time point here: pre-sensitization, week 0. Specified treatment: therapeutic diphenylcyclopropenone sensitization with weekly scalp DPC. People who gave samples had alopecia, were 18 to 70 years old, and were suitable for DPC. V trimming: 5 bases; J trimming: 7 bases; junction bases outside the gene matches: 12. Germline CDR1 SGHVS, CDR2 FQNEAQ. CDR3 length: 16 amino acids. TCRdb re-derived calls from the RACE reads in MiXCR, one entry per CDR3 protein. The sample consists of about 120,000 distinct CDR3 sequences, roughly 12% of them appearing once. This clonotype was recorded a few times. The antigen is undetermined.

The sequenced sample was whole blood, obtained in connection with sensitization to the hapten diphenylcyclopropenone (DPC). The TCR sequence derives from a young woman with alopecia areata. Some clones in this sample may be carry-over from other donors' samples. V and J are TRBV7-8 and TRBJ2-1; 9 bases are a match to TRBD1. The CDR3 loop is CASSAIQGALGNEQFF. The CDR3 DNA reads as TGTGCCAGCAGCGCAATACAGGGGGCGCTGGGTAATGAGCAGTTCTTC.